Listed below are T cell receptor beta chains from one sample, sequenced in a study of shared clonotypes between healthy human individuals. The table came from immunoSEQ multiplex PCR; TCRdb's copy has only in-frame clones and leaves some out. Here the sample spans 1.6 million or so clones, roughly 95% being singletons. The source material was naive CD4+ T cells sorted from blood. The receptors here all came from a man aged 25 to 40 in good health. CDR3s include the opening cysteine and the closing phenylalanine or tryptophan. Each record gives: D gene, J gene, V gene, CDR3 protein. The D gene is left open where the match is weak.

TRBD2,TRBJ2-2,TRBV19,CASQTSGSVGELFF
.,TRBJ1-5,TRBV15,CATSRDRAYQPQHF
.,TRBJ1-1,TRBV5-4,CASSSLGQTLNTEAFF
.,TRBJ2-2,TRBV28,CASGSHPGSNTGELFF
.,TRBJ2-2,TRBV2,CASRDTGELFF
TRBD2,TRBJ2-5,TRBV19,CASRHSGSWRWGETQYF
TRBD2,TRBJ2-7,TRBV18,CASSPPSGRAYEQYF
TRBD1,TRBJ1-1,TRBV19,CASSIAPSRGEFTEAFF
.,TRBJ2-3,TRBV7-2,CASSLVRGFGADTQYF
TRBD2,TRBJ2-1,TRBV7-9,CASSLARGTTYNEQFF
TRBD2,TRBJ2-3,TRBV5-1,CASSSGLAGPDTQYF